The T cell receptor beta chain described here comes from a study of identical twins. Many counts were recorded for this clonotype. With template switching, a universal primer site was added, and the cDNA carried unique molecular identifiers. TCRdb ran MiXCR on the 5' RACE reads and lists one entry per CDR3 protein. The sample yields 270,000 or so distinct CDR3 sequences, about 8.3% seen once. The germline V gene encodes CDR1 SGHDT and CDR2 YYEEEE. Germline trimming cut 4 bases from V and 3 bases from J; bases unmatched to any gene: 7. The CDR3 consists of 16 residues. This sample was shared with a second study, whose subject was yellow fever vaccine responses in identical twins. In that study: Twins reportedly appeared to share part of their vaccine T cell response while keeping part individual.

Sequenced: CD8+ T cells sorted from blood. The rearrangement joins TRBV5-6 to TRBJ2-1, with 10 bases lining up with TRBD1. The sequence was collected from a woman aged 18-29 years in good health. The CDR3 region is CASSIDRGLFYNEQFF. The CDR3 nucleotides are TGTGCCAGCAGCATCGACAGGGGGCTATTCTACAATGAGCAGTTCTTC.